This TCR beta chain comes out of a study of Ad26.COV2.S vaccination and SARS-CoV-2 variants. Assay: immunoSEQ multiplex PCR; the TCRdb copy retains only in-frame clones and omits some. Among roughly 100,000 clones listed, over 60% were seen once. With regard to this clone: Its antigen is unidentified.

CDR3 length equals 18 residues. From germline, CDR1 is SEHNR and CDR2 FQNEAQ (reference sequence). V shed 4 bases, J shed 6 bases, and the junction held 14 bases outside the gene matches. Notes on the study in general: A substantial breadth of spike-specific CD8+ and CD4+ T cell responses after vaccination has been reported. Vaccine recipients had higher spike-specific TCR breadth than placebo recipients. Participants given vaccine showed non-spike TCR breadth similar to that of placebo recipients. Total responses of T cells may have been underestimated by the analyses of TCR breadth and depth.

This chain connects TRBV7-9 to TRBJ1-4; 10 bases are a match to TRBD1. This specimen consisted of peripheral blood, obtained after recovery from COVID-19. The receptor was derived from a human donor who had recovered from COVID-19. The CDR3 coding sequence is TGTGCCAGCAGCTCAAGGGGGACGACAGGGGGCGCGTATGAAAAACTGTTTTTT. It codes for CASSSRGTTGGAYEKLFF.